The next 16 T cell receptor beta chains were all read from a single sample in a study of T cells in Graves' hyperthyroidism and ophthalmopathy. Amplified regions were TCR beta CDR3 sequences from RNA transcripts. HTBI primers were employed in a first-round RT-PCR of the TCR CDR3. TCRdb reprocessed the multiplex PCR reads with MiXCR, giving one entry per CDR3 protein. The repertoire holds 450,000 to 650,000 distinct CDR3 sequences, approximately 15% seen once, with roughly 6.9% in the top ten. The specimen sequenced was blood. These receptors were taken from a young woman with Graves' ophthalmopathy.

Ten or more counts support this clonotype. The chain carries TRBV7-9 and TRBJ1-2; weak D call: TRBD1 (5 bases). Deletions cut 1 base from V and 3 bases from J, with 15 bases between. CDR1 and CDR2 (germline): SEHNR, FQNEAQ (reference sequence). The CDR3 totals 16 residues. This CDR3 is CASSLETGAVYYGYTF. CDR3 coding DNA: TGTGCCAGCAGCTTAGAAACAGGAGCCGTGTACTATGGCTACACCTTC.

This clonotype was observed a few times. The CDR3 loop is CASSVSPGLAGPGELFF. The CDR3 DNA sequence: TGTGCCAGCAGCGTGTCACCGGGACTAGCGGGACCCGGGGAGCTGTTTTTT. V and J are TRBV9 and TRBJ2-2; TRBD2 matches 13 bases. This CDR3 comprises 17 residues. The V gene end was trimmed by 2 bases and the J gene end by 6 bases; junction bases not matched to a gene: 7. Germline V gene lookup returns CDR1 SGDLS and CDR2 YYNGEE.

The chain joins TRBV7-9 to TRBJ2-1, with D possibly TRBD1 on 5 matching bases. Germline V gene sequence: CDR1 SEHNR, CDR2 FQNEAQ (reference sequence). The V gene lost 5 bases and the J gene lost 0 bases, with 17 bases spanning the gap. This CDR3 has 17 amino acids. CDR3 sequence reads: CASSHKWGRDSYNEQFF. The CDR3 coding sequence is TGTGCCAGCAGCCACAAGTGGGGCAGGGACTCCTACAATGAGCAGTTCTTC.

V usage is TRBV9 and J usage is TRBJ2-4; 13 nucleotides agree with TRBD2. In germline, CDR1 is SGDLS, CDR2 YYNGEE. The J segment lost 0 bases and the V segment lost 3 bases, leaving 3 bases of the junction unmatched. The CDR3 length is 17 residues. In DNA form, the CDR3 reads TGTGCCAGCAGCGAGGGACTAGCGGGATTAGCCAAAAACATTCAGTACTTC. It yields the protein CASSEGLAGLAKNIQYF.

In regard to this clonotype: Since a much larger clone is just one base distant, this may be a read error. This chain joins TRBV20-1 and TRBJ2-7; 12 bases align to TRBD2. Germline V gene lookup returns CDR1 DFQATT and CDR2 SNEGSKA (reference sequence). Germline trimming cut 2 bases from V and 2 bases from J; bases unmatched to any gene: 10. This CDR3 comprises 17 residues. The CDR3 sequence: CSARTTSGRSGPYEQYF. CDR3 nucleotide sequence: TGCAGTGCTAGAACTACTAGCGGGAGGTCAGGCCCCTACGAGCAGTACTTC.

This clonotype was counted ten times or more. The chain joins TRBV28 to TRBJ2-6; D is unclear. Looked up from germline, CDR1 is MDHEN and CDR2 is SYDVKM. The CDR3 consists of 15 residues. Trimming pared 2 bases from V and 2 bases from J, leaving 7 bases between. The CDR3 region is CASSLAFAGANVLTF. In DNA, the CDR3 is TGTGCCAGCAGTTTAGCGTTCGCTGGGGCCAACGTCCTGACTTTC.

This clonotype was seen many times. The J gene is TRBJ2-7, the V gene TRBV24-1, with D uncertain. Germline CDR1 reads KGHDR; CDR2 reads SFDVKD. The CDR3 contains 14 residues. The V end was cut by 6 bases, the J end by 2 bases, with 13 bases between. CDR3 amino acids: CATSPAKSPYEQYF. In DNA, the CDR3 is TGTGCCACCAGTCCGGCCAAGTCCCCCTACGAGCAGTACTTC.

This clonotype was picked up many times. V usage is TRBV20-1 and J usage is TRBJ2-1; 11 bases map to TRBD2. Germline-derived CDR1 and CDR2 are DFQATT and SNEGSKA (reference sequence). The V gene end was trimmed by 6 bases and the J gene end by 4 bases; junction bases not matched to a gene: 5. The CDR3 has 14 amino acids. CDR3 nucleotides: TGCAGTGCCTTTAGCGGGAGGGGATACAATGAGCAGTTCTTC. This sequence encodes CSAFSGRGYNEQFF.

The chain combines TRBV11-3 with TRBJ1-1; no firm D call. Trimming shortened V by 6 bases and J by 1 base, and 9 bases separated the two germline ends. This CDR3 has 13 amino acids. CDR1 SGHNT and CDR2 YENEEA come from the germline V gene. The CDR3 coding sequence is TGTGCCAGCAGTCCTCATGGGAACACTGAAGCTTTCTTT. Translating it yields CASSPHGNTEAFF.

This clonotype was seen a handful of times. Germline and junction disagree at one end, which may indicate a read error. This sequence joins TRBV12-3 or TRBV12-4 and TRBJ1-4; the D gene is possibly TRBD1 (5 bases). The CDR3 sequence is 15 residues long. CDR3 coding DNA: TGCGCCAGCAGTCCCTACACAGGCTATGGCGAAAAACTGTTTTTT. Amino acids: CASSPYTGYGEKLFF.

There are many counts of this clonotype. The chain uses TRBV13 and TRBJ2-7, with D possibly matching TRBD2 (7 bases). The V gene lost 7 bases and the J gene lost 0 bases, with 10 bases spanning the gap. Looked up from germline, CDR1 is PRHDT and CDR2 is FYEKMQ (reference sequence). The CDR3 length is 13 residues. The CDR3 here is CASKRGGSYEQYF. The CDR3 coding sequence is TGTGCCAGCAAGAGGGGGGGCTCCTACGAGCAGTACTTC. Using reference TRBV13 and TRBJ2-7 for the parts outside the CDR3, the full variable domain is AAGVIQSPRHLIKEKRETATLKCYPIPRHDTVYWYQQGPGQDPQFLISFYEKMQSDKGSIPDRFSAQQFSDYHSELNMSSLELGDSALYFCASKRGGSYEQYFGPGTRLTVT.

This clonotype was picked up many times. The chain carries TRBV28 and TRBJ1-5; D ambiguous. Germline V CDR1 and CDR2: MDHEN, SYDVKM. V was clipped by 4 bases and J by 10 bases, with 8 bases between them. The CDR3 has 11 residues. CDR3 amino acids: CASSSPHPQHF. CDR3 sequence (DNA): TGTGCCAGCAGTTCCCCCCACCCCCAGCATTTT.

The V and J genes are TRBV18 and TRBJ1-1, with 8 bases fitting TRBD1. After removal of 1 base from V and 0 bases from J, the junction contained 4 bases not matched to a gene. This CDR3 contains 16 residues. Germline CDR1 KGHSH, CDR2 LQKENI. CDR3 sequence (DNA): TGTGCCAGCTCACCACACCCACAGGGGGTGAACACTGAAGCTTTCTTT. Protein product: CASSPHPQGVNTEAFF.

This clonotype has ten or more counts. The genes are TRBV2 and TRBJ2-1; the match to TRBD2 covers 14 bases. V was pared by 8 bases and J by 6 bases, with 18 bases of the junction left unmatched. Per germline, CDR1 SNHLY and CDR2 FYNNEI. The CDR3 is 19 amino acids. This CDR3 reads CASWTGGLAGVGGANEQFF. CDR3 coding DNA: TGTGCCAGCTGGACGGGGGGACTAGCGGGAGTTGGGGGGGCCAATGAGCAGTTCTTC.

This clonotype was picked up many times. The CDR3 reads CASSLLARGQGQYF. CDR3 in DNA: TGTGCCAGCAGTTTATTAGCCAGGGGGCAGGGGCAGTACTTC. The chain is built from TRBV28 and TRBJ2-7; 8 nucleotides agree with TRBD1. Per germline, CDR1 MDHEN and CDR2 SYDVKM. The CDR3 runs 14 residues. The V segment lost 1 base and the J segment 9 bases; nucleotides outside the gene matches: 8.

This clonotype was detected ten times or more. The J gene is TRBJ2-4, the V gene TRBV2; no clear D gene. V was cut by 0 bases and J by 6 bases, with 15 bases left in between. CDR3 length: 16 residues. Germline assignment: CDR1 SNHLY and CDR2 FYNNEI. The CDR3 spells CASSEASGQDLNIQYF. The CDR3 DNA is TGTGCCAGCAGTGAAGCAAGTGGTCAAGATCTAAACATTCAGTACTTC.